This TCR beta chain was sequenced in a study of T-cell memory formation after mild COVID-19. Germline loops: CDR1 SQVTM, CDR2 ANQGSEA. V gave up 2 bases and J gave up 4 bases, with 2 bases separating them. This CDR3 contains 10 residues. Overall study results and limits: CD4+ contracting clones were found mainly in CM and EM, and CD8+ ones in EMRA. Clones that contracted from day 15 to 85 had balanced CD4/CD8; later expanders were CD4+ biased.

This clonotype was found once. The antigen is not known. TCRdb redid the calling of the 5' RACE reads with MiXCR, one entry per CDR3 protein. The sample lists approximately 430,000 distinct CDR3 sequences; about 25% were seen once. This rearrangement joins TRBV29-1 to TRBJ2-5; D unclear. The sequencing input was PBMCs or a T cell subset sorted from them (not recorded which). This sequence was found in an adult woman who had mild COVID-19 (a few samples of this study predate the infection). Cell type and time point are not known. The CDR3 spells CSVESETQYF. CDR3 DNA sequence: TGCAGCGTTGAATCAGAGACCCAGTACTTC. Full variable domain (rest looked up from reference TRBV29-1 and TRBJ2-5): SAVISQKPSRDICQRGTSLTIQCQVDSQVTMMFWYRQQPGQSLTLIATANQGSEATYESGFVIDKFPISRPNLTFSTLTVSNMSPEDSSIYLCSVESETQYFGPGTRLLVL.